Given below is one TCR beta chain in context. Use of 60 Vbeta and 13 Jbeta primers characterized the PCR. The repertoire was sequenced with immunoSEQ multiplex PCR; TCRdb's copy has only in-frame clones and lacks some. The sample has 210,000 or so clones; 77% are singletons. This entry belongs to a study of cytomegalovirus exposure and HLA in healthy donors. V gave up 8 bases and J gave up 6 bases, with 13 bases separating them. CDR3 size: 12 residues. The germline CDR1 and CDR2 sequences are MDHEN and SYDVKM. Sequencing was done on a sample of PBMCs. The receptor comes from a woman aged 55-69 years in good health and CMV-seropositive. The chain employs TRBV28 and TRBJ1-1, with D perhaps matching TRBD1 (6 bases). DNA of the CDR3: TGTGCCAGCCAACAGGGAAACGCTGAAGCTTTCTTT. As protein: CASQQGNAEAFF.